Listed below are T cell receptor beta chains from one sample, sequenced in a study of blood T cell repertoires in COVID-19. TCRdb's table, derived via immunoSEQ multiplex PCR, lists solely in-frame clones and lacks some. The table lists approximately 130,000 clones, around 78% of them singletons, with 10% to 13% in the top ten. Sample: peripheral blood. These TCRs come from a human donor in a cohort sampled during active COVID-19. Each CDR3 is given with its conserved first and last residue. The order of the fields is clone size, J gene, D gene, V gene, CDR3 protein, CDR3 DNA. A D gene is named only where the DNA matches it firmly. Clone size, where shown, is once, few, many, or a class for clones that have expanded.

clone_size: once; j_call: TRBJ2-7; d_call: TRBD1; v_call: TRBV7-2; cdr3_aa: CASSPWTARGYEQYF; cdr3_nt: TGTGCCAGCAGCCCCTGGACCGCCAGGGGGTACGAGCAGTACTTC
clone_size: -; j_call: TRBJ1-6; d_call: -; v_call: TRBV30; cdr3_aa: CAWSVGQGSPLHF; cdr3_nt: TGTGCCTGGAGTGTGGGGCAGGGTTCACCCCTCCACTTT
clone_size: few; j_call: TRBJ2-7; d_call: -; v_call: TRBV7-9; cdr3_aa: CASSLISGIDEQYF; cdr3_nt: TGTGCCAGCAGCTTAATATCGGGGATTGACGAGCAGTACTTC
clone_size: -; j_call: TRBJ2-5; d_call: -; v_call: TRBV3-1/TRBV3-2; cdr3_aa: CASSQEGAPQETQYF; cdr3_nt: TGTGCCAGCAGCCAGGAAGGGGCCCCCCAAGAGACCCAGTACTTC
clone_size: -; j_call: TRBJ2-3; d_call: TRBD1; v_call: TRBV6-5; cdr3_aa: CASGAGQATDTQYF; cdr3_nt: TGTGCCAGCGGGGCGGGACAGGCCACAGATACGCAGTATTTT
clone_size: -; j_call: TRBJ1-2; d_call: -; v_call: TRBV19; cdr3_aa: CASSQAGGYTF; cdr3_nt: TGTGCCAGTAGCCAGGCGGGTGGCTACACCTTC
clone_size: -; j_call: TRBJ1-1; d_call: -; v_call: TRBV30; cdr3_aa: CAGRSRANTEAFF; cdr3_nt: TGTGCCGGACGAAGCAGGGCGAACACTGAAGCTTTCTTT
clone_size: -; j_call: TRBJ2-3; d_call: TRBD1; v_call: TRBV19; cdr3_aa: CASSITGTGGADTQYF; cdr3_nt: TGTGCCAGTAGTATTACCGGGACAGGGGGCGCAGATACGCAGTATTTT
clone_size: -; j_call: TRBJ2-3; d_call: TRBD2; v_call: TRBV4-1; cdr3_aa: CASSKLLAGSPDTQYF; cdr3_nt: TGCGCCAGCAGCAAGCTTCTAGCGGGGTCGCCAGATACGCAGTATTTT
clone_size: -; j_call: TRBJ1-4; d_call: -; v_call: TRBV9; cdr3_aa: CASSTREGEANEKLFF; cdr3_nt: TGTGCCAGCAGCACACGAGAGGGAGAGGCTAATGAAAAACTGTTTTTT
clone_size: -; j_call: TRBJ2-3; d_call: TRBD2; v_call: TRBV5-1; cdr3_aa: CASRWGLAGPDTQYF; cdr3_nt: TGCGCCAGTCGGTGGGGACTAGCGGGGCCAGATACGCAGTATTTT
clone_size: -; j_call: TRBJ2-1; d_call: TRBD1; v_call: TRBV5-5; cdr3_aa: CASSPPGQGTQNEQFF; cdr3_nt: TGTGCCAGCAGCCCCCCGGGACAGGGGACTCAAAATGAGCAGTTCTTC
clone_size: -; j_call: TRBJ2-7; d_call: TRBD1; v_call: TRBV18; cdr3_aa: CASSPTGEGEQYF; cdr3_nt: TGTGCCAGCTCACCCACAGGGGAAGGCGAGCAGTACTTC
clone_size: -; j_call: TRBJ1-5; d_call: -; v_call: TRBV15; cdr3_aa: CATSRDRGNQPQHF; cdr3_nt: TGTGCCACCAGCAGAGATCGGGGCAATCAGCCCCAGCATTTT
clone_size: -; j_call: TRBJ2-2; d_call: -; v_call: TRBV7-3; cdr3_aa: CGTRGGAYTGELFF; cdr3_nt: TGCGGGACCCGAGGGGGGGCGTACACCGGGGAGCTGTTTTTT
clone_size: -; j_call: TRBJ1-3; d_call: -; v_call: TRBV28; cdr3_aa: CASALRTANSGNTIYF; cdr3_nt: TGTGCCAGCGCCCTTAGGACAGCTAACTCTGGAAACACCATATATTTT
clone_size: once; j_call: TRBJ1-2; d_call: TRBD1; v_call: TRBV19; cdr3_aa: CASRTGTLGYTF; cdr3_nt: TGTGCCAGTAGGACAGGGACCCTTGGCTACACCTTC
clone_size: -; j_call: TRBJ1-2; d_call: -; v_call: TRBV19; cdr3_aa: CASSMGRGTRGYTF; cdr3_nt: TGTGCCAGTAGTATGGGCAGGGGTACGAGGGGCTACACCTTC
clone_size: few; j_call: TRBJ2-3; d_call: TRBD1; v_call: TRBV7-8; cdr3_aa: CASSEGARTDTQYF; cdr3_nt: TGTGCCAGCAGCGAGGGGGCCCGCACAGATACGCAGTATTTT
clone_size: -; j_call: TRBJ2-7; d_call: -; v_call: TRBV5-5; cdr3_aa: CASSRGTSTYEQYF; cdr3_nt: TGTGCCAGCAGCCGCGGGACGTCCACCTACGAGCAGTACTTC
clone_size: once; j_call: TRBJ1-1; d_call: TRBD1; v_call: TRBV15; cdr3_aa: CATSDRQGLNRNTEAFF; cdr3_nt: TGTGCCACCAGCGACCGACAGGGCCTGAACCGGAACACTGAAGCTTTCTTT
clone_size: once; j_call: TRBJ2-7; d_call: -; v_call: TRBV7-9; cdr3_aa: CASSWKGGQPYEQYF; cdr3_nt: TGTGCCAGCAGCTGGAAAGGGGGACAACCCTACGAGCAGTACTTC
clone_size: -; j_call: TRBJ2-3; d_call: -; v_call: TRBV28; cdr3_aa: CASTQGRVSTDTQYF; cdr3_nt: TGTGCCAGCACCCAGGGCAGGGTAAGCACAGATACGCAGTATTTT
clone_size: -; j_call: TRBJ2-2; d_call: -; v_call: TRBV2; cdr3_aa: CASSESLGQLNTGELFF; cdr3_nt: TGTGCCAGCAGTGAATCGTTAGGACAGCTGAACACCGGGGAGCTGTTTTTT
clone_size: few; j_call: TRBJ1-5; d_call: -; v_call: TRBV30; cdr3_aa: CAWSTGYTNQPQHF; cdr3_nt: TGTGCCTGGAGCACAGGGTATACCAATCAGCCCCAGCATTTT
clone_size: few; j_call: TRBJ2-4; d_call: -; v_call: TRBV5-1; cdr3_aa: CASSNRIQGGIQYF; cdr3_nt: TGCGCCAGCAGCAACCGAATTCAGGGGGGCATTCAGTACTTC
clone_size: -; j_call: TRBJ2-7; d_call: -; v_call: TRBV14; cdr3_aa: CASSQGGSYEQYF; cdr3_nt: TGTGCCAGCAGCCAGGGGGGTTCCTACGAGCAGTACTTC
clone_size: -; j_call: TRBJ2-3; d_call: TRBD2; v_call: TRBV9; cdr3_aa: CASTISGTTYTDTQYF; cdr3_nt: TGTGCCAGCACCATTTCCGGGACTACCTACACAGATACGCAGTATTTT
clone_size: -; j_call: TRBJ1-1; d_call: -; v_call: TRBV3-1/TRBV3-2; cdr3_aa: CASSQLVPTGNTEAFF; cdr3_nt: TGTGCCAGCAGCCAACTTGTTCCGACAGGGAACACTGAAGCTTTCTTT
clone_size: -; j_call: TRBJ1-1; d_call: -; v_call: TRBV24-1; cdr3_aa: CATMAGDVAEAFF; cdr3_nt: TGTGCCACCATGGCGGGGGATGTTGCTGAAGCTTTCTTT
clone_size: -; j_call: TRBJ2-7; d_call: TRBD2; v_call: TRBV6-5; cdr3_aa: CASSYSSSGVQYEQYF; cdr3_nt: TGTGCCAGCAGTTACTCGTCTAGCGGGGTTCAATACGAGCAGTACTTC
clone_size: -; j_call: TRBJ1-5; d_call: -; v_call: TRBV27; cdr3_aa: CASSFGRGNQPQHF; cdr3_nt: TGTGCCAGCAGTTTTGGAAGGGGGAATCAGCCCCAGCATTTT
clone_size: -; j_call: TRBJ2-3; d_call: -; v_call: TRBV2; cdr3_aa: CASREKSGRTLLEADTQYF; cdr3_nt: TGTGCCAGCAGGGAGAAGAGTGGGAGGACCCTCTTAGAAGCAGATACGCAGTATTTT
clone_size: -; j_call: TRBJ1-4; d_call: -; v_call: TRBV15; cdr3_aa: CATSAQTTNEKLFF; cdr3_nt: TGTGCCACCAGCGCACAGACAACTAATGAAAAACTGTTTTTT
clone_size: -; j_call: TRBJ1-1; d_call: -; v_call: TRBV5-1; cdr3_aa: CASSVQGDTEAFF; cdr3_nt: TGCGCCAGCAGTGTGCAGGGTGACACTGAAGCTTTCTTT
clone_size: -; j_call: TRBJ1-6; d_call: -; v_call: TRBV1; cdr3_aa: CTSSQDGGSSYNSPLHF; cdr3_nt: TGCACCAGCAGCCAAGATGGGGGGAGCTCCTATAATTCACCCCTCCACTTT
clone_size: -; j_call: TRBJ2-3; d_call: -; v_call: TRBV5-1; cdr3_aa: CASSLDSNRVPPDTQYF; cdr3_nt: TGCGCCAGCAGTTTGGACTCAAACAGGGTCCCACCAGATACGCAGTATTTT
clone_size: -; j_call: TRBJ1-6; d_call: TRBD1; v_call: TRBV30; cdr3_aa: CAWGTGASPLHF; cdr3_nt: TGTGCCTGGGGGACAGGGGCTTCACCCCTCCACTTT
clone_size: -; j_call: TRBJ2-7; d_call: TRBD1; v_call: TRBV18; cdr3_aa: CASSPRDRVYEQYF; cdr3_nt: TGTGCCAGCTCACCACGGGACAGGGTTTACGAGCAGTACTTC